This TCR beta chain stems from a study of beta chain features in type 1 diabetes. Expressed TCRB transcripts were sequenced after all isolated RNA was converted to cDNA. Data came from immunoSEQ multiplex PCR; TCRdb stores just in-frame clones and leaves some out. The sample has 250,000 to 350,000 clones, 13% to 15% seen once; the top ten hold about 6.7%. Study outcomes and limitations: A greater similarity of naive, central memory and Treg TCRB repertoires was seen among patients than among healthy donors.

In regard to this clone: Its antigen is not known.

There was one heparinised blood draw per donor, averaging roughly 120 mL. The CDR3 has 14 amino acids. CDR1 and CDR2 from the germline V gene are MNHEY and SVGAGI. The V end lost 4 bases, the J end lost 0 bases, and 9 bases lay between the germline ends. The specimen sequenced was central memory CD4+ T cells from blood. The source is a man aged 25-40 years in good health. The chain combines TRBV6-5 with TRBJ1-2; D remains unclear. The CDR3 spells CASSWDKANYGYTF. DNA for the CDR3: TGTGCCAGCAGTTGGGATAAGGCTAACTATGGCTACACCTTC.